The rows below give T cell receptor beta chains drawn from one sample of a study of blood T cells in healthy people across ages. Using its own MiXCR run on the 5' RACE reads, TCRdb lists one record per CDR3 protein. The sample lists over a million distinct CDR3 sequences; approximately 43% were seen once. The sample comprised blood. Receptors originate from a woman between 18 and 29 years old in good health. CDR3s include the opening cysteine and the closing phenylalanine or tryptophan. A D gene is named only where the DNA matches it firmly. The size entry is marked missing in some rows and otherwise reads once, few, many or a size class.

V gene: TRBV7-8; D gene: -; clone size: once; J gene: TRBJ1-2; CDR3 protein: CASSPSGSDGDGYTF; CDR3 DNA: TGTGCCAGCAGCCCCAGCGGCTCAGACGGAGATGGCTACACCTTC
V gene: TRBV7-2; D gene: -; clone size: many; J gene: TRBJ2-7; CDR3 protein: CASSLAGTNYEQYF; CDR3 DNA: TGTGCCAGCAGTTTAGCCGGGACAAACTACGAGCAGTACTTC
V gene: TRBV29-1; D gene: TRBD2; clone size: -; J gene: TRBJ2-3; CDR3 protein: CSGTKTSGTTDTQYF; CDR3 DNA: TGCAGCGGGACCAAGACTAGCGGGACCACAGATACGCAGTATTTT
V gene: TRBV5-1; D gene: -; clone size: few; J gene: TRBJ2-7; CDR3 protein: CASSNGDNSWEQYF; CDR3 DNA: TGCGCCAGCAGCAACGGGGACAATTCTTGGGAGCAGTACTTC
V gene: TRBV27; D gene: -; clone size: -; J gene: TRBJ2-7; CDR3 protein: CASIPHGLRGIYEQYF; CDR3 DNA: TGTGCCAGCATCCCCCATGGCCTCAGGGGTATCTACGAGCAGTACTTC
V gene: TRBV4-2; D gene: TRBD1; clone size: few; J gene: TRBJ1-5; CDR3 protein: CASSQGTGKSNQPQHF; CDR3 DNA: TGTGCCAGCAGTCAAGGGACAGGGAAGAGCAATCAGCCCCAGCATTTT
V gene: TRBV7-3; D gene: -; clone size: -; J gene: TRBJ1-1; CDR3 protein: CASTIGPGNTEAFF; CDR3 DNA: TGTGCCAGCACTATCGGACCGGGGAACACTGAAGCTTTCTTT
V gene: TRBV7-2; D gene: TRBD2; clone size: -; J gene: TRBJ2-2; CDR3 protein: CASSLEALAGSNTGELFF; CDR3 DNA: TGTGCCAGCAGCTTAGAGGCACTAGCGGGGTCGAACACCGGGGAGCTGTTTTTT
V gene: TRBV7-2; D gene: TRBD2; clone size: -; J gene: TRBJ2-7; CDR3 protein: CASSLRTSGRVGQYEQYF; CDR3 DNA: TGTGCCAGCAGCTTAAGGACTAGCGGGAGAGTAGGGCAATACGAGCAGTACTTC
V gene: TRBV30; D gene: -; clone size: once; J gene: TRBJ1-2; CDR3 protein: CAWSVPAGLNYGYTF; CDR3 DNA: TGTGCCTGGAGTGTTCCGGCAGGGCTTAACTATGGCTACACCTTC